The source of this T cell receptor (beta chain) is a study of blood T cell repertoires in COVID-19. Losses at the gene ends were 0 bases for V and 3 bases for J; bases not matched to a gene: 3. The CDR3 length is 17 residues. CDR1 and CDR2 from the germline V gene are SGDLS and YYNGEE. Sequencing was performed with immunoSEQ multiplex PCR; in TCRdb, only in-frame clones are kept and a portion is missing. This table holds about 99,000 clones, roughly 82% found once. The sequenced sample consisted of peripheral blood. The chain has TRBV9 and TRBJ2-1; the match to TRBD2 covers 13 bases. The source is a human donor in a cohort sampled during active COVID-19. The CDR3: CASSVGLAGGRYNEQFF. As DNA, the CDR3 is TGTGCCAGCAGCGTAGGACTAGCGGGGGGCCGCTACAATGAGCAGTTCTTC.